One sample yielded the 9 T cell receptor beta chains listed below, sequenced in a study of T cell responses to AZD1222 COVID-19 vaccine. TCRdb's table, derived via immunoSEQ multiplex PCR, lists solely in-frame clones and lacks some. This sample has about 130,000 clones; approximately 85% occur once, and the top ten carry around 4.4%. Sequencing was performed on peripheral blood, taken 28 days after the second AZD1222 dose. All receptors derive from an adult who received the AZD1222 COVID-19 vaccine.

This chain links TRBV7-9 with TRBJ1-1; 7 bases agree with TRBD1. The CDR3 extends over 15 amino acids. The germline V gene encodes CDR1 SEHNR and CDR2 FQNEAQ (reference sequence). V lost 4 bases and J lost 3; bases outside the gene matches: 8. The CDR3 loop reads CASSSNRGGDTEAFF. CDR3 DNA: TGTGCCAGCAGCTCCAACAGGGGAGGGGACACTGAAGCTTTCTTT.

The gene calls are TRBV10-2 and TRBJ1-2; a possible D gene is TRBD1 (6 bases). V was shortened by 5 bases and J by 8 bases, with 15 bases between the two germline ends. The CDR3 extends over 13 amino acids. Germline loops: CDR1 WSHSY, CDR2 SAAADI. The CDR3: CASSTGGLEGYTF. CDR3 in DNA: TGCGCCAGCAGTACTGGGGGGCTGGAGGGCTACACCTTC.

The J gene is TRBJ1-5, the V gene TRBV27, with a weak D call TRBD1 (6 bases). The CDR3 extends over 16 amino acids. V shed 2 bases and J shed 6 bases, with 17 bases lying between them. Germline-derived CDR1 and CDR2 are MNHEY and SMNVEV (reference sequence). The CDR3 coding sequence is TGTGCCAGCAGTTTAGAGGCCACAGGGAGATTTCAGCCCCAGCATTTT. Translated, it gives CASSLEATGRFQPQHF.

The chain is built from TRBV9 and TRBJ1-4; D remains unclear. CDR1 and CDR2 from the germline V gene are SGDLS and YYNGEE. Trimming removed 0 bases at V and 4 bases at J, with 10 bases between. CDR3 size: 15 residues. The CDR3 loop is CASSVDPRGNEKLFF. In DNA, the CDR3 is TGTGCCAGCAGCGTAGACCCTCGCGGTAATGAAAAACTGTTTTTT.

This clone was seen a few times. The chain combines TRBV7-9 with TRBJ2-6; tentative D call: TRBD1 (6 bases). Trimming shortened V by 5 bases and J by 2 bases, and 10 bases separated the two germline ends. Germline-derived CDR1 and CDR2 are SEHNR and FQNEAQ (reference sequence). The CDR3 runs 15 residues. CDR3 bases: TGTGCCAGCAGCCTAGGACAGCCTGGGGCCAACGTCCTGACTTTC. Protein: CASSLGQPGANVLTF.

This sequence joins TRBV19 and TRBJ1-5; tentatively, D is TRBD1 (6 bases). Trimming removed 6 bases at V and 0 bases at J, with 12 bases between. The CDR3 sequence is 15 residues long. Germline values: CDR1 LNHDA, CDR2 SQIVND (reference sequence). CDR3 sequence: CASRKPGDSNQPQHF. In DNA, the CDR3 is TGTGCCAGTAGGAAACCAGGGGATAGCAATCAGCCCCAGCATTTT.

The rearrangement joins TRBV7-8 to TRBJ1-1, with D possibly TRBD1 on 6 matching bases. Germline V gene lookup returns CDR1 SGHVS and CDR2 FQNEAQ. Trimming removed 5 bases from V and 1 base from J, with 14 bases in between. The CDR3 length is 15 residues. The CDR3: CASSTLTGRNTEAFF. The CDR3 nucleotides read TGTGCCAGCAGCACCCTGACAGGACGGAACACTGAAGCTTTCTTT. The full variable domain, in which reference TRBV7-8 and TRBJ1-1 provide the parts outside the CDR3, is GAGVSQSPRYKVAKRGQDVALRCDPISGHVSLFWYQQALGQGPEFLTYFQNEAQLDKSGLPSDRFFAERPEGSVSTLKIQRTQQEDSAVYLCASSTLTGRNTEAFFGQGTRLTVV.

V gene TRBV7-2 combines with J gene TRBJ1-5, with D possibly being TRBD1 (6 bases). The germline CDR1 and CDR2 sequences are SGHTA and FQGNSA. V was cut by 6 bases and J by 4 bases, with 13 bases left in between. The CDR3 consists of 14 residues. CDR3 sequence (DNA): TGTGCCAGCAGTACAGGGAAAGGGAATCAGCCCCAGCATTTT. Residues: CASSTGKGNQPQHF. Complete variable domain (other parts from reference TRBV7-2 and TRBJ1-5): GAGVSQSPSNKVTEKGKDVELRCDPISGHTALYWYRQSLGQGLEFLIYFQGNSAPDKSGLPSDRFSAERTGGSVSTLTIQRTQQEDSAVYLCASSTGKGNQPQHFGDGTRLSIL.

This chain joins TRBV4-1 and TRBJ1-1, with D possibly being TRBD1 (5 bases). The V and J ends lost 1 base and 1 base respectively, with 10 bases between them. The CDR3 contains 15 residues. Germline V lookup: CDR1 MGHRA, CDR2 YSYEKL. The CDR3 DNA follows: TGCGCCAGCAGCCAAGCTATCGACAGGAACACTGAAGCTTTCTTT. Encoded protein: CASSQAIDRNTEAFF.